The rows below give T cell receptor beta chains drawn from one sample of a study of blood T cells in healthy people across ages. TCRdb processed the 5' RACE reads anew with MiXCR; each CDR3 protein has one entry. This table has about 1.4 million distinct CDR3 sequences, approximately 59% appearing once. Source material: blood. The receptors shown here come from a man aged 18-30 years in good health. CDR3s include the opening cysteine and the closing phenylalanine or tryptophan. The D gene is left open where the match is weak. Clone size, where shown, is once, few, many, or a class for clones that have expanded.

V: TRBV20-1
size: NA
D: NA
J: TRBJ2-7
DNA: TGCAGTGCTAGAGTGGGGGGCTTAGCCTACGAGCAGTACTTC
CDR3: CSARVGGLAYEQYF

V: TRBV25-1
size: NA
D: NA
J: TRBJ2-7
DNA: TGTGCCAGCAGGCACGATTCCTACGAGCAGTACTTC
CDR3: CASRHDSYEQYF

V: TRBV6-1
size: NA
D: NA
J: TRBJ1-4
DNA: TGTGCCAGCAGCGCGGTCCTCCTGGTTGAAAAACTGTTTTTT
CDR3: CASSAVLLVEKLFF

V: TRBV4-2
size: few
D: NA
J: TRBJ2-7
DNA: TGTGCCAGCAGCCAAGTGCCCGCATTCTCCTACGAGCAGTACTTC
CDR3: CASSQVPAFSYEQYF

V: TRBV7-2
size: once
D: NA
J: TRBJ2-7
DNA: TGTGCCAGCAGCCCTAGCTTCCTAGGAGTTCACGAGCAGTACTTC
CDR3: CASSPSFLGVHEQYF

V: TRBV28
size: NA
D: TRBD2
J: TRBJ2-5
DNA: TGTGCCAGCAGTTTCGGCAGCGGGGGACCCACTCGGGAGACCCAGTACTTC
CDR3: CASSFGSGGPTRETQYF

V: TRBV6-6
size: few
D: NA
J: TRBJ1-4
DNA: TGTGCCAGCAGGGGAAGGCGCTCAACTAATGAAAAACTGTTTTTT
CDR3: CASRGRRSTNEKLFF

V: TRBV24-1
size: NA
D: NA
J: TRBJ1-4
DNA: TGTGCCACCAGTGTGGCCAGCGAAAAACTGTTTTTT
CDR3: CATSVASEKLFF

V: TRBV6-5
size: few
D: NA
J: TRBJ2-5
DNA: TGTGCCAGCAGTTACTCCGGTCGGTACGAGACCCAGTACTTC
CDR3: CASSYSGRYETQYF

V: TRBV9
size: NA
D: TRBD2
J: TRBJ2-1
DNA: TGTGCCAGCAGGAGGGGAGGGGCTCCGGACAATGAGCAGTTCTTC
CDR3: CASRRGGAPDNEQFF

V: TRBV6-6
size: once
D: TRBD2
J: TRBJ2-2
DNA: TGTGCCAGCAGTTACGTGGCGGGAGGCCCCGACACCGGGGAGCTGTTTTTT
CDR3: CASSYVAGGPDTGELFF

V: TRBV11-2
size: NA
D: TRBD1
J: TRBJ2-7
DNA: TGTGCCAGCAGCTTAGGATACAGGGGGGCCCTTTCCTACGAGCAGTACTTC
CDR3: CASSLGYRGALSYEQYF

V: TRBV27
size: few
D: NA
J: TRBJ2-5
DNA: TGTGCCAGCCGCAAGGGGACAGAGACCCAGTACTTC
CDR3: CASRKGTETQYF

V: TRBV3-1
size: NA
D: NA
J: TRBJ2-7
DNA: TGTGCCAGCAGCCAAGGGACAGCTGGCCCGTACGAGCAGTACTTC
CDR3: CASSQGTAGPYEQYF

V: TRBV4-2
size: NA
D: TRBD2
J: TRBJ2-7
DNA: TGTGCCAGCAGCCAGGGCTGGGGACTAGCGGAATACGAGCAGTACTTC
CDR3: CASSQGWGLAEYEQYF

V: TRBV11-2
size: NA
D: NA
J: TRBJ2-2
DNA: TGTGCCAGCAGCTTAATGTGGAGCGTCGGGGAGCTGTTTTTT
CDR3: CASSLMWSVGELFF

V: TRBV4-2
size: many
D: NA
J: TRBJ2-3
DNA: TGTGCCAGCAGCCCGGGGGCTAGCACAGATACGCAGTATTTT
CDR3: CASSPGASTDTQYF

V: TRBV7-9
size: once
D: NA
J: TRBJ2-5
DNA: TGTGCCAGCAGCTTAGGGTACGGACTTCGGGAGACCCAGTACTTC
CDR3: CASSLGYGLRETQYF

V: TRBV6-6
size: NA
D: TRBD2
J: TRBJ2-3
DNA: TGTGCCAGCAAAGGCAGCGGGGGTACTGCGCAGTATTTT
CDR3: CASKGSGGTAQYF

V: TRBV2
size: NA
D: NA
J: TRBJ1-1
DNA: TGTGCCAGCAACCCGGGACACCTGAACACTGAAGCTTTCTTT
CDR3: CASNPGHLNTEAFF

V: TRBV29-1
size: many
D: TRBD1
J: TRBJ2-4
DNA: TGCAGCGCGGGGACAGGGATGGACATTCAGTACTTC
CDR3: CSAGTGMDIQYF

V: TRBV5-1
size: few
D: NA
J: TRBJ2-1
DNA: TGCGCCAGCAGCGTGACCCTACAAGGTTCCTCCTACAATGAGCAGTTCTTC
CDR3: CASSVTLQGSSYNEQFF

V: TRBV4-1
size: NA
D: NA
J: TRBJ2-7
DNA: TGCGCCAGCAGCCAAGAACAGCACTCCTACGAGCAGTACTTC
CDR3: CASSQEQHSYEQYF

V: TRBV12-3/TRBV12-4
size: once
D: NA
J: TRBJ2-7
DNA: TGTGCCAGCAGCCCAGCGCGCTACTACGAGCAGTACTTC
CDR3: CASSPARYYEQYF

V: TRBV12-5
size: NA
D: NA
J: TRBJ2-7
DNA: TGTGCTAGTGCGCGGGACTCCTACGAGCAGTACTTC
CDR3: CASARDSYEQYF

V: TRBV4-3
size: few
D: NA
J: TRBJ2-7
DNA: TGCGCCAGCAGCCAAGCTTCAGGCAGCTCCTACGAGCAGTACTTC
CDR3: CASSQASGSSYEQYF

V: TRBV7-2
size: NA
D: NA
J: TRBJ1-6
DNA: TGTGCCAGCAGCTTAGCACCCGTCCTCCCGTCCCTCCACTTT
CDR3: CASSLAPVLPSLHF

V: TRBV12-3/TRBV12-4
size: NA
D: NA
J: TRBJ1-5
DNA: TGTGCCAGCAGCAGGGGCCGATATCAGCCCCAGCATTTT
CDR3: CASSRGRYQPQHF

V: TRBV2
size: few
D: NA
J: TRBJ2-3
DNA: TGTGCCAGCGGGGGTGGGACGCGGGGTACGCAGTATTTT
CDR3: CASGGGTRGTQYF

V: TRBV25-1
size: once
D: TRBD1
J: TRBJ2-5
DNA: TGTGCCAGCAGTGAATGGGCAGGGGGTCGGAGAGAGACCCAGTACTTC
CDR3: CASSEWAGGRRETQYF

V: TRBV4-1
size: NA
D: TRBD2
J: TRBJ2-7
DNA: TGCGCCAGCAGCCACCTGGGACTACTCCCCTCCTACGAGCAGTACTTC
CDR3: CASSHLGLLPSYEQYF

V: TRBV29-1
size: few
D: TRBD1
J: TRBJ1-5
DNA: TGCAGCGTCTCCTACAGGGGGCGGCCCCAGCATTTT
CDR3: CSVSYRGRPQHF

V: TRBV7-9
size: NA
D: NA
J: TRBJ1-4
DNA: TGTGCCAGCAGCGTTCTAAAGGAAAAACTGTTTTTT
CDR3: CASSVLKEKLFF

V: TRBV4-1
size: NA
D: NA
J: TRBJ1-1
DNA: TGCGCCAGCAGCCAAGTGGGCCAGGCGAACACTGAAGCTTTCTTT
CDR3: CASSQVGQANTEAFF

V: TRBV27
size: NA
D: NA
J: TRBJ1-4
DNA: TGTGCCAGCAGTTTAATCACAGGCGGGGAAAAACTGTTTTTT
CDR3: CASSLITGGEKLFF

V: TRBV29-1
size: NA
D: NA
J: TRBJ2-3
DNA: TGCAGCGTTGAAGATCGGTCTTGGCTAGCAGAGGAAGATACGCAGTATTTT
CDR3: CSVEDRSWLAEEDTQYF

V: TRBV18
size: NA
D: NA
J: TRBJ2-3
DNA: TGTGCCAGCTCAGAAGGGGACGGACGCACAGATACGCAGTATTTT
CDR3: CASSEGDGRTDTQYF

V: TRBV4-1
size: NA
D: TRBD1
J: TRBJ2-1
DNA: TGCGCCAGCAGCCATCCGGGACAGGGGGATCGCAATGAGCAGTTCTTC
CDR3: CASSHPGQGDRNEQFF

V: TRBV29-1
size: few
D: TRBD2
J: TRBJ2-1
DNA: TGCAGCGTTCCGGACCTAGCGGGAGGGTACAATGAGCAGTTCTTC
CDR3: CSVPDLAGGYNEQFF

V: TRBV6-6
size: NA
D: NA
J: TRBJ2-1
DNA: TGTGCCAGCAGTTCCCGGACTACCCTATACAATGAGCAGTTCTTC
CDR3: CASSSRTTLYNEQFF

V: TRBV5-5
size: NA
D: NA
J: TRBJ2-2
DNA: TGTGCCAGCAGCTTGATCGTCAGTCACAACACCGGGGAGCTGTTTTTT
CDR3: CASSLIVSHNTGELFF

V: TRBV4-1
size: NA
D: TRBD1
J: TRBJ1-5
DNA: TGCGCCAGCAGCCAAACAGGGGACCCTAAAAGAAATCAGCCCCAGCATTTT
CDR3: CASSQTGDPKRNQPQHF

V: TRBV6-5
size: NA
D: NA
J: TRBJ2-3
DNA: TGTGCCAGCAGTTACTATCGAGGGGCGGCAGATACGCAGTATTTT
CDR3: CASSYYRGAADTQYF

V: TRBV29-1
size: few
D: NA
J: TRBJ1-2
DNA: TGCAGCGTTGAAGAGAGACAGGAAACGAAGGGCGGCTACACCTTC
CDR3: CSVEERQETKGGYTF

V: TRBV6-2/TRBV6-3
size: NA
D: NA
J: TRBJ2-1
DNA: TGTGCCAGCAGTTACGTGCTCCGCAATGAGCAGTTCTTC
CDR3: CASSYVLRNEQFF

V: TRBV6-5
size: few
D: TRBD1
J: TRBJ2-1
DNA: TGTGCCAGCAGTTACCCGGGACAGGAGCAGTTCTTC
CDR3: CASSYPGQEQFF

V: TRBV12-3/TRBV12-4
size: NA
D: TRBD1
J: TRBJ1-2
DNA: TGTGCCAGCAGCTTTCCGACAGGGGGGCTTTTTAGCTACACCTTC
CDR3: CASSFPTGGLFSYTF

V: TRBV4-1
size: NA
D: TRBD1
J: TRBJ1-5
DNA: TGCGCCAGCAGCCAGGGGCGAGGGGGCCTAGGGAATCAGCCCCAGCATTTT
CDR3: CASSQGRGGLGNQPQHF

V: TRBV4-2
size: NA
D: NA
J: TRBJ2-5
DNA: TGTGCCAGCAGCCAAATGGTTTTTCAGGCAGGAGAGACCCAGTACTTC
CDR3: CASSQMVFQAGETQYF